The clone carrying this T cell receptor beta chain was picked up many times. The protocol was immunoSEQ multiplex PCR, while the TCRdb copy is restricted to in-frame clones and leaves out a portion. The sample records more than 110,000 clones, around 76% being singletons. This record belongs to a study of cytotoxic CD8 clonotypes in ibrutinib-treated CLL. The receptor's source is a human donor with chronic lymphocytic leukemia. Here the sequenced sample was PBMCs, taken after 24 months of ibrutinib treatment.

The CDR3 DNA follows: TGTGCCAGCAGCCGCGAACGGCCCTACGAGCAGTACTTC. Protein product: CASSRERPYEQYF. J is TRBJ2-7 and V is TRBV4-2; D is ambiguous. V lost 4 bases and J lost 2, with 9 bases in between. The CDR3 length is 13 residues. Looked up from germline, CDR1 is LGHNA and CDR2 is YNFKEQ.